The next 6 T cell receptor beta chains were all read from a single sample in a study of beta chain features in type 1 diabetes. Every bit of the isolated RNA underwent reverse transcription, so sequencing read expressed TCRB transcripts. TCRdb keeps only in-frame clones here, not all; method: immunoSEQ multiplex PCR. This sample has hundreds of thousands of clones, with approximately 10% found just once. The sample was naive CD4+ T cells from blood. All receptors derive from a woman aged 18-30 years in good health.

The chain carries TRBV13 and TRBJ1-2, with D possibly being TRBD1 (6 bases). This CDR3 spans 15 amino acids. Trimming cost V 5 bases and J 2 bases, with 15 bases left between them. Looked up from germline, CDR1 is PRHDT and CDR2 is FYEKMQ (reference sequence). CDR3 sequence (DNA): TGTGCCAGCAGCCCCCGGGACACTATCAACTATGGCTACACCTTC. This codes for CASSPRDTINYGYTF. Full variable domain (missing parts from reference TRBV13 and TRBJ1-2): AAGVIQSPRHLIKEKRETATLKCYPIPRHDTVYWYQQGPGQDPQFLISFYEKMQSDKGSIPDRFSAQQFSDYHSELNMSSLELGDSALYFCASSPRDTINYGYTFGSGTRLTVV.

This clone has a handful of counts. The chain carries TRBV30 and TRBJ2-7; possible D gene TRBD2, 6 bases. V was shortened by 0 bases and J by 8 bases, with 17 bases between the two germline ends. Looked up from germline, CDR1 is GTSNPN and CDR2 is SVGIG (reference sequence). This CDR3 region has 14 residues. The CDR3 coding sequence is TGTGCCTGGAGTGTTGGAGGGAGTAGTCTGAAGCAGTACTTC. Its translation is CAWSVGGSSLKQYF.

The CDR3 coding sequence is TGTGCCAGCAGCCAACAGGGGGGAATCACAGATACGCAGTATTTT. Protein sequence: CASSQQGGITDTQYF. The gene calls are TRBV6-1 and TRBJ2-3; 8 bases agree with TRBD1. The V gene end was trimmed by 6 bases and the J gene end by 2 bases; junction bases not matched to a gene: 7. CDR1 MNHNS and CDR2 SASEGT come from the germline V gene. The CDR3 consists of 15 residues.

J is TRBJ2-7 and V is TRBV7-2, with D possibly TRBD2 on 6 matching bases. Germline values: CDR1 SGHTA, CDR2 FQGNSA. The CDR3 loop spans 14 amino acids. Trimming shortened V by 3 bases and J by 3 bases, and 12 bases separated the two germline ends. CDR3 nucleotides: TGTGCCAGCAGCTTTGGGGCGGGGAACTACGAGCAGTACTTC. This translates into CASSFGAGNYEQYF.

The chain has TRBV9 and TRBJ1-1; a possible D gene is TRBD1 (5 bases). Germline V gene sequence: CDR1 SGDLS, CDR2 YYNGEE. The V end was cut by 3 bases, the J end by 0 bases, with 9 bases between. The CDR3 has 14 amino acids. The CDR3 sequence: CASSEGTVNTEAFF. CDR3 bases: TGTGCCAGCAGCGAAGGGACGGTGAACACTGAAGCTTTCTTT.

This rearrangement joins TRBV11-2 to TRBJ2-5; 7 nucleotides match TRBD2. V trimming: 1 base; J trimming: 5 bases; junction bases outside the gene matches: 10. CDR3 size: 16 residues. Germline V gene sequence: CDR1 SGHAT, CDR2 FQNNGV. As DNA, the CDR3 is TGTGCCAGCAGCTTAGGGCGAGCGGGAATGGGGGAGACCCAGTACTTC. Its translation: CASSLGRAGMGETQYF.